These 30 T cell receptor beta chains were all obtained from the same sample, sequenced in a study of cytomegalovirus exposure and HLA in healthy donors. Primers included in the PCR were 60 Vbeta and 13 Jbeta primers. Profiling relied on immunoSEQ multiplex PCR, and the TCRdb table lists in-frame clones only, not all of them. This sample has around 150,000 clones, with around 80% found just once. What was sequenced was PBMCs. These receptors all stem from a man aged 35-49 years in good health and CMV-seropositive.

The chain uses TRBV11-2 and TRBJ1-4, with D perhaps matching TRBD1 (6 bases). CDR3 size: 16 residues. CDR1 and CDR2 from the germline V gene are SGHAT and FQNNGV. V was shortened by 3 bases and J by 3 bases, with 14 bases between the two germline ends. DNA of the CDR3: TGTGCCAGCAGCTTTCGGGGGGCAGAAGCTAATGAAAAACTGTTTTTT. It specifies CASSFRGAEANEKLFF.

A few counts support this clone. This chain links TRBV27 with TRBJ1-4; D remains unclear. The CDR3 is 14 amino acids. V lost 6 bases and J 8 bases, leaving 16 bases between the germline ends. Per germline, CDR1 MNHEY and CDR2 SMNVEV (reference sequence). The DNA of the CDR3 is TGTGCCAGCAGCGCGACCAGACTAATCGAAAAACTGTTTTTT. Translation gives CASSATRLIEKLFF.

The J gene is TRBJ1-5, the V gene TRBV7-9; no definite D call. CDR3 length equals 16 residues. Germline V gene data show CDR1 as SEHNR and CDR2 as FQNEAQ (reference sequence). The V end was cut by 5 bases, the J end by 0 bases, with 14 bases between. CDR3 region: CASSPGAWVSNQPQHF. The CDR3 region has the DNA TGTGCCAGCAGCCCAGGCGCCTGGGTTAGCAATCAGCCCCAGCATTTT.

This clone has more than one count but fewer than ten. V gene TRBV7-9 combines with J gene TRBJ2-1; D may be TRBD2 (6 bases). V lost 7 bases, J lost 4 bases, and 14 bases lay in between. CDR1 and CDR2 (germline): SEHNR, FQNEAQ (reference sequence). The CDR3 contains 14 residues. In nucleotides, the CDR3 is TGTGCCAGCACCCCCGGGACTGGGTACAATGAGCAGTTCTTC. Encoded protein: CASTPGTGYNEQFF.

J is TRBJ2-7 and V is TRBV30; D call uncertain. The germline V gene encodes CDR1 GTSNPN and CDR2 SVGIG (reference sequence). This CDR3 is 13 amino acids long. V was pared by 3 bases and J by 7 bases, with 16 bases between. CDR3: CAWSVHSSREQYF. The CDR3 DNA sequence: TGTGCCTGGAGCGTTCACAGCTCCCGGGAGCAGTACTTC.

This clone has just a few counts. The rearrangement joins TRBV4-3 to TRBJ1-5, with D maybe TRBD1 (5 bases). Germline CDR1 reads LGHNA; CDR2 reads YSLEER. The V end was cut by 1 base, the J end by 3 bases, with 13 bases between. The CDR3 sequence is 16 residues long. The CDR3 sequence is CASSQAGFMANQPQHF. The CDR3 DNA reads TGCGCCAGCAGCCAAGCAGGGTTCATGGCCAATCAGCCCCAGCATTTT.

The chain has TRBV19 and TRBJ1-4, with D possibly TRBD1 on 6 matching bases. The CDR3 is 15 residues long. Trimming removed 4 bases at V and 3 bases at J, with 12 bases between. Germline CDR1 and CDR2: LNHDA and SQIVND (reference sequence). The CDR3 DNA reads as TGTGCCAGTAGTAAGAGTACAGGGTCTAATGAAAAACTGTTTTTT. Its translation is CASSKSTGSNEKLFF.

The chain carries TRBV28 and TRBJ1-1; no definite D call. Trimming pared 1 base from V and 11 bases from J, leaving 11 bases between. This CDR3 is 12 amino acids long. The germline CDR1 and CDR2 sequences are MDHEN and SYDVKM. CDR3: CASSLYQVGAFF. The CDR3 DNA reads as TGTGCCAGCAGTTTATATCAGGTTGGGGCTTTCTTT. Full variable domain (rest looked up from reference TRBV28 and TRBJ1-1): DVKVTQSSRYLVKRTGEKVFLECVQDMDHENMFWYRQDPGLGLRLIYFSYDVKMKEKGDIPEGYSVSREKKERFSLILESASTNQTSMYLCASSLYQVGAFFGQGTRLTVV.

In the case of this clone: Other DNA sequences in this sample translate to the same CDR3. The chain employs TRBV27 and TRBJ2-7, with no clear D. Trimming shortened V by 3 bases and J by 5 bases, and 8 bases separated the two germline ends. Germline CDR1 is MNHEY and CDR2 is SMNVEV (reference sequence). The CDR3 totals 12 residues. CDR3: CASSLLGDEQYF. In DNA, the CDR3 is TGTGCCAGCAGTTTGTTGGGCGACGAGCAGTACTTC.

The chain combines TRBV28 with TRBJ1-2; a weak D match, TRBD1 (6 bases). The CDR3 spans 14 residues. Germline V CDR1 and CDR2: MDHEN, SYDVKM. Trimming shortened V by 4 bases and J by 8 bases, and 17 bases separated the two germline ends. This chain's CDR3 is CASSSGQSSDGYTF. In DNA form, the CDR3 reads TGTGCCAGCAGTTCCGGACAGTCCTCCGACGGCTACACCTTC.

The V call is TRBV11-2, the J call TRBJ2-5, with D maybe TRBD2 (6 bases). Germline loops: CDR1 SGHAT, CDR2 FQNNGV. The V end was cut by 1 base, the J end by 5 bases, with 20 bases between. CDR3 length equals 17 residues. The CDR3, as DNA: TGTGCCAGCAGCTTAGGGTTTGAGGCGGGAATCATCGAGACCCAGTACTTC. Translated, it gives CASSLGFEAGIIETQYF.

V usage is TRBV10-3 and J usage is TRBJ2-1; 7 bases match TRBD2. This CDR3 spans 15 amino acids. Germline CDR1 ENHRY, CDR2 SYGVKD. The V and J ends lost 6 bases and 6 bases, in that order; junction bases with no gene match: 11. The CDR3: CAISLAGEPTNEQFF. In DNA form, the CDR3 reads TGTGCCATCAGCCTGGCGGGGGAGCCGACCAATGAGCAGTTCTTC.

This clone has only a few counts. DNA of the CDR3: TGTGCCAGCAGCTCGGGACTAGCGGGCTTCAATGAGCAGTTCTTC. It specifies CASSSGLAGFNEQFF. The chain recombines TRBV5-4 with TRBJ2-1, with 12 bases that match TRBD2. Losses at the gene ends were 3 bases for V and 6 bases for J; bases not matched to a gene: 4. The germline V gene has CDR1 SGHNT and CDR2 YYREEE (reference sequence). CDR3 length: 15 residues.

The genes are TRBV4-1 and TRBJ1-6; the match to TRBD1 covers 12 bases. The J segment lost 9 bases and the V segment lost 3 bases, leaving 9 bases of the junction unmatched. The CDR3 sequence is 17 residues long. Per germline, CDR1 MGHRA and CDR2 YSYEKL. This CDR3 reads CASSHHLRDRGRSPLHF. The CDR3 bases are TGCGCCAGCAGCCACCACCTCCGGGACAGGGGGCGTTCACCCCTCCACTTT.

The DNA of the CDR3 is TGCGCCAGCAGCCGTCCACGGACTAGCGGCCAGAGTGCAGGCGGGTACAATGAGCAGTTCTTC. This sequence encodes CASSRPRTSGQSAGGYNEQFF. J is TRBJ2-1 and V is TRBV5-1; 10 bases agree with TRBD2. This CDR3 spans 21 amino acids. Germline V gene lookup returns CDR1 SGHRS and CDR2 YFSETQ. V lost 4 bases, J lost 4 bases, and 23 bases stayed unmatched.

Comment on this clone: Other DNA sequences in the sample encode the same CDR3. This rearrangement joins TRBV5-1 to TRBJ2-7; TRBD2 agrees at 7 bases. CDR1 is SGHRS, CDR2 YFSETQ, per germline. V gave up 4 bases and J gave up 2 bases; unmatched junction bases: 3. CDR3 length: 13 amino acids. CDR3 DNA sequence: TGCGCCAGCAGCCCTAGCGGCACCTACGAGCAGTACTTC. Translating gives CASSPSGTYEQYF. The full variable domain, completed using reference TRBV5-1 and TRBJ2-7, is KAGVTQTPRYLIKTRGQQVTLSCSPISGHRSVSWYQQTPGQGLQFLFEYFSETQRNKGNFPGRFSGRQFSNSRSEMNVSTLELGDSALYLCASSPSGTYEQYFGPGTRLTVT.

The genes are TRBV9 and TRBJ1-3; D uncertain. Germline values: CDR1 SGDLS, CDR2 YYNGEE. The CDR3 extends over 14 amino acids. Deletions cut 2 bases from V and 0 bases from J, with 6 bases between. In nucleotides, the CDR3 is TGTGCCAGCAGCGTCCCAGACTCTGGAAACACCATATATTTT. Translation gives CASSVPDSGNTIYF.

This sequence joins TRBV14 and TRBJ1-2, with 7 bases identical to TRBD1. The CDR3 has 17 residues. Germline V lookup: CDR1 SGHDN, CDR2 FVKESK. Germline trimming cut 3 bases from V and 0 bases from J; bases unmatched to any gene: 10. The CDR3 loop reads CASSHHLGTAANYGYTF. CDR3 sequence (DNA): TGTGCCAGCAGCCACCATTTAGGGACAGCAGCTAACTATGGCTACACCTTC.

This clone showed up just a few times. V gene TRBV6-5 combines with J gene TRBJ1-4; 7 nucleotides match TRBD1. The germline V gene has CDR1 MNHEY and CDR2 SVGAGI. V trimming: 5 bases; J trimming: 6 bases; junction bases outside the gene matches: 6. The CDR3 is 14 amino acids. CDR3 nucleotide sequence: TGTGCCAGCAGTAGGACAGGAACCTATGAAAAACTGTTTTTT. Encoded protein: CASSRTGTYEKLFF.

This chain joins TRBV23-1 and TRBJ2-7; D is ambiguous. TRBV23-1 carries the ORF label, with uncertain function. The CDR3 covers 11 residues. Written as DNA, the CDR3 is TGCGTCCCCGCGAATTACTACGAGCAGTACTTC. Protein sequence: CVPANYYEQYF.

This chain uses TRBV7-8 with TRBJ2-7; TRBD2 aligns across 10 bases. The CDR3 contains 17 residues. Germline-derived CDR1 and CDR2 are SGHVS and FQNEAQ. With 5 bases clipped from V and 2 bases from J, the junction kept 12 bases outside the gene matches. The CDR3 sequence: CASSPRTSGKNTYEQYF. Here the CDR3 DNA reads TGTGCCAGCAGCCCTAGAACTAGCGGGAAAAACACCTACGAGCAGTACTTC.

This rearrangement joins TRBV5-6 to TRBJ2-4; the D gene is possibly TRBD1 (5 bases). Germline assignment: CDR1 SGHDT and CDR2 YYEEEE. Trimming shortened V by 0 bases and J by 12 bases, and 13 bases separated the two germline ends. CDR3 length: 13 residues. The CDR3 region is CASSLARVRGQYF. The CDR3 DNA sequence: TGTGCCAGCAGCTTGGCCAGGGTTAGGGGTCAGTACTTC.

The DNA for the CDR3 is TGTGCCAGCAGTTTACAGGGGGCATTTCAGCCCCAGCATTTT. Amino acid sequence: CASSLQGAFQPQHF. V is TRBV6-6 and J is TRBJ1-5, with 9 positions matching TRBD1. The length of the CDR3 is 14 residues. Looked up from germline, CDR1 is MNHNY and CDR2 is SVGAGI (reference sequence). V gave up 4 bases and J gave up 6 bases; unmatched junction bases: 4.

This clone was found a few times. V usage is TRBV6-5 and J usage is TRBJ2-1; 7 nucleotides agree with TRBD2. The CDR3 has 14 amino acids. Germline trimming cut 7 bases from V and 8 bases from J; bases unmatched to any gene: 11. Germline loops: CDR1 MNHEY, CDR2 SVGAGI. The CDR3 is CASTRGGSKDEQFF. CDR3 sequence (DNA): TGTGCCAGCACGAGGGGCGGGAGTAAGGATGAGCAGTTCTTC.

The chain links TRBV10-1 to TRBJ2-1; 7 bases are a match to TRBD2. Germline V gene data show CDR1 as WNHNN and CDR2 as SYGVQD (reference sequence). This CDR3 region has 13 residues. J was trimmed by 7 bases and V by 4 bases; bases with no gene match: 4. In nucleotides, the CDR3 is TGCGCCAGCAGTGGGGGACTATCGAATGAGCAGTTCTTC. Its protein product is CASSGGLSNEQFF.

This clone has a handful of counts. V and J are TRBV10-3 and TRBJ1-1, with a possible D match to TRBD1 (5 bases). Per germline, CDR1 ENHRY and CDR2 SYGVKD. The CDR3 sequence is 14 residues long. Trimming took 10 bases from V and 3 from J, leaving 18 bases between them. The CDR3 DNA sequence: TGTGCCACCGGGCGGGGGGGGACGGACACTGAAGCTTTCTTT. Translation gives CATGRGGTDTEAFF.

This sequence joins TRBV29-1 and TRBJ1-2; no reliable D call. CDR1 SQVTM and CDR2 ANQGSEA come from the germline V gene. The CDR3 length is 14 residues. Deletions cut 0 bases from V and 8 bases from J, with 16 bases between. The CDR3 loop reads CSVEEASNPLGYTF. Here the CDR3 DNA reads TGCAGCGTTGAAGAGGCCTCAAACCCCCTGGGCTACACCTTC.

This chain joins TRBV5-1 and TRBJ2-7, with 8 bases that match TRBD1. The CDR3 is 14 amino acids. Germline CDR1 and CDR2: SGHRS and YFSETQ. The junction had 1 base not matched to a gene; V was cut back by 0 bases and J by 2 bases. The CDR3 is CASSLVQGAYEQYF. The CDR3 DNA sequence: TGCGCCAGCAGCTTGGTACAGGGGGCCTACGAGCAGTACTTC.

A single count supports this clone. CDR3 amino acids: CASSESVYTGVGGYTF. CDR3 nucleotides: TGCGCCAGCAGTGAGTCGGTATATACAGGGGTTGGTGGCTACACCTTC. The chain recombines TRBV10-1 with TRBJ1-2; the match to TRBD1 covers 7 bases. CDR1 and CDR2 (germline): WNHNN, SYGVQD (reference sequence). Unmatched junction bases numbered 11, after V lost 0 bases and J lost 7 bases. This CDR3 comprises 16 residues.

The rearrangement uses TRBV4-1 and TRBJ2-1; D is possibly TRBD2 (6 bases). This CDR3 has 12 amino acids. V was pared by 4 bases and J by 10 bases, with 11 bases between. The germline gives CDR1 MGHRA, CDR2 YSYEKL. The CDR3 loop reads CASSRGEREQFF. The DNA of the CDR3 is TGCGCCAGCAGCCGGGGGGAGCGGGAGCAGTTCTTC.